This TCR beta chain was identified during a study of graft-versus-host responses after intestinal transplantation (dated by TCRdb to the early 2020s). In the study overall: Recipients received multivisceral, liver-intestinal, or isolated intestinal transplants. Anti-thymocyte globulin induction was given to all recipients, followed by maintenance tacrolimus and steroids for around three years. Bulk TCR-beta CDR3 sequencing was used to track graft-versus-host and host-versus-graft alloreactive T cell clones in the graft, circulation and bone marrow after intestinal transplantation. Alloreactive clones were identified by sequencing pre-transplant mixed lymphocyte reaction products and comparing them with unstimulated pre-transplant donor and recipient T cells. A cohort of approximately 23 intestinal transplant recipients, including one retransplant, was enrolled, and a few patients lacking pretransplant specimens were excluded. A peak of at least 4% donor T cells among recipient peripheral blood mononuclear cells was the definition used for donor T cell macrochimerism. Samples from a few later patients were sequenced in-house on an Illumina MiSeq with MiXCR processing rather than by the commercial service. On the study overall, not on this receptor specifically: GvH clones were found in recipient bone marrow, and some of the GvH clones appeared earlier in ileal mucosa or blood, which is consistent with an intestinal mucosal origin. Early after transplant, peak levels of circulating GvH clones were associated with declines in HvG clones. In the allografts of patients with donor T cell macrochimerism, GvH to HvG T cell clonal ratios were high. Conclusions were limited by the relatively low number and heterogeneity of intestinal transplant patients.

The intended sense of this specimen's time point label: cells obtained before transplantation from donor or recipient. CD3+CD4+ and CD3+CD8+ populations were FACS-sorted from unstimulated pre-transplant donor and recipient cells taken from spleen or lymph nodes. Libraries were made using the immunoSEQ multiplex PCR assay. In most patients, genomic DNA was isolated using the Qiagen DNeasy Blood and Tissue Kit and sent frozen to Adaptive Biotechnologies for TCR sequencing. For most patients, high-throughput TCR-beta CDR3 sequencing of genomic DNA was performed by Adaptive Biotechnologies. The source study handled its data this way. TCR sequencing data for roughly 20 patients were retrieved from Adaptive's ImmunoSEQ software; a few other patients were processed with MiXCR and VDJtools. To correct CD4 versus CD8 sorting errors, any sequence found in both subsets at a frequency ratio below 5:1 was removed. Because the origin of CDR3 nucleotide sequences shared between donor and recipient could not be assigned, those sequences were removed. To be classed as alloreactive, a clone needed at least 2-fold expansion over unstimulated cells and a minimum CFSE-low frequency of 0.002% (template counts) or 0.001% (read counts). Mappable clones were those detected in sequenced pre-transplant spleen, lymph node, or MLR CFSE-low populations of the donor or recipient. Cumulative frequency of alloreactive clones was calculated as a percentage of all sequences weighted by copy number. TCRdb obtained this table from immuneACCESS and retained in-frame rearrangements with V and J assigned. These tables miss some clones; where compared with another copy, unresolved V genes account for less than half of the shortfall, and the remainder is unexplained. V, J and clone size are those of that table, while D and trimming were read from the DNA. The sample includes 25,000 to 30,000 clones, with 82% observed a single time. Roughly 0.7% of the sample goes to the ten largest clones.

Per the germline V gene, ENHRY is the CDR1 and SYGVKD is the CDR2. The CDR3 has 15 amino acids, counting the end cysteine and phenylalanine. The CDR3 DNA has 45 bases and is translated from base 1. Trimmed from V: 2 bases; trimmed from J: 1 base; junction bases lacking a gene match: 0. In the case of this clone: Its antigen specificity is not known. Base-call qualities are not available, and no considerably larger clone is one nucleotide away.

Sample: unstimulated CD4+ T cells sorted from spleen or lymph node cells, taken before intestinal transplant. The chain uses TRBV10-3 and TRBJ2-2; 8 bases in between match TRBD2. This sequence originates from a human donor who received an intestinal transplant. The nucleotide sequence is given as TGTGCCATCAGTGAGCTAGCGGGGAACACCGGGGAGCTGTTTTTT. Its translation reads: CAISELAGNTGELFF.